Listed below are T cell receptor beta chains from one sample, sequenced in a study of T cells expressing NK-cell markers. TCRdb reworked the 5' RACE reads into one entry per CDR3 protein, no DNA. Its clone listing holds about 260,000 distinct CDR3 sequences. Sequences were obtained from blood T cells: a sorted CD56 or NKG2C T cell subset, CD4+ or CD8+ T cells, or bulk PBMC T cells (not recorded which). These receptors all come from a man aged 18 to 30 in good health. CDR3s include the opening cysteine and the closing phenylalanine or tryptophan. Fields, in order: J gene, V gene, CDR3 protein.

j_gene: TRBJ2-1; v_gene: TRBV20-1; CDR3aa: CSATRGQTHNEQFF
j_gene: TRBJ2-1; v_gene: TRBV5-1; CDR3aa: CASSPGTSGRGREQFF
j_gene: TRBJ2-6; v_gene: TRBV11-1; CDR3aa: CASSLSTLTGRSAGANVLTF
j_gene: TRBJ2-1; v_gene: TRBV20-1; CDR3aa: CSASGTSGSPSDEQFF
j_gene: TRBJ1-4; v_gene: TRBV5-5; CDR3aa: CASRRGQGSLGEKLFF
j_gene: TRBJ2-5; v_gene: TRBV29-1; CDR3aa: CSVLPGTGGIGTQYF
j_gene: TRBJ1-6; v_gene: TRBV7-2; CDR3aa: CASSLSPGTHNSPLHF
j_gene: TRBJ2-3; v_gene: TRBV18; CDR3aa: CASSPGTDSADF
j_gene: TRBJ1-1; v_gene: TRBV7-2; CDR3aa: CASSLRGSTEAFF
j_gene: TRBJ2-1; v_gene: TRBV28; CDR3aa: CASSLRAGRNEQFF
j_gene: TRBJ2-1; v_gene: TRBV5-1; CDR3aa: CASSLRSDRVNEQFF
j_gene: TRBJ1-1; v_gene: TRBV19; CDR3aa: CASTLRTGLNTEAFF
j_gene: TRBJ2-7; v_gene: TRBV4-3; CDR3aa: CASSQSDRGPEQYF